Presented here are 21 T cell receptor beta chains from one specimen sequenced in a study of cytomegalovirus exposure and HLA in healthy donors. Primers for the PCR totalled 60 Vbeta and 13 Jbeta. This table comes from immunoSEQ multiplex PCR, and its TCRdb copy is limited to in-frame clones, with some not included. The sample lists 100,000 to 120,000 clones, roughly 15% occurring once. Material for sequencing was PBMCs. All receptors come from a female donor in good health and CMV-seronegative.

This chain uses TRBV7-6 with TRBJ2-7; D may be TRBD1 (5 bases). The V gene lost 5 bases and the J gene lost 0 bases, with 11 bases spanning the gap. Germline CDR1 and CDR2: SGHVS and FNYEAQ. There are 14 residues in the CDR3. The CDR3 sequence: CASSPETVSYEQYF. CDR3 nucleotides: TGTGCCAGCAGCCCTGAGACAGTCTCCTACGAGCAGTACTTC. Using reference TRBV7-6 and TRBJ2-7 for the parts outside the CDR3, the full variable domain is GAGVSQSPRYKVTKRGQDVALRCDPISGHVSLYWYRQALGQGPEFLTYFNYEAQQDKSGLPNDRFSAERPEGSISTLTIQRTEQRDSAMYRCASSPETVSYEQYFGPGTRLTVT.

This clone has just a few counts. The chain employs TRBV7-8 and TRBJ2-4, with 8 bases aligning to TRBD1. From germline, CDR1 is SGHVS and CDR2 FQNEAQ. The CDR3 length is 15 residues. Germline trimming cut 5 bases from V and 2 bases from J; bases unmatched to any gene: 5. CDR3 bases: TGTGCCAGCAGCACGGACAGGGCCTCCAAAAACATTCAGTACTTC. Its protein product is CASSTDRASKNIQYF. Variable domain in full (rest from reference TRBV7-8 and TRBJ2-4): GAGVSQSPRYKVAKRGQDVALRCDPISGHVSLFWYQQALGQGPEFLTYFQNEAQLDKSGLPSDRFFAERPEGSVSTLKIQRTQQEDSAVYLCASSTDRASKNIQYFGAGTRLSVL.

This clone has just a few counts. The chain carries TRBV15 and TRBJ2-7, with 9 bases identical to TRBD2. The V gene's germline CDR1 is LNHNV and CDR2 YYDKDF (reference sequence). The junction had 8 bases not matched to a gene; V was cut back by 4 bases and J by 4 bases. CDR3 length: 15 residues. DNA of the CDR3: TGTGCCACCAGCACTAGCGGGGTAGGTTCATACGAGCAGTACTTC. Protein product: CATSTSGVGSYEQYF.

This rearrangement joins TRBV9 to TRBJ1-2; D is perhaps TRBD1 (5 bases). The CDR3 contains 14 residues. The germline gives CDR1 SGDLS, CDR2 YYNGEE. V lost 0 bases and J 4 bases, leaving 10 bases between the germline ends. CDR3 DNA sequence: TGTGCCAGCAGCGTAGGGTCAGGGTCCTATGGCTACACCTTC. As protein: CASSVGSGSYGYTF.

The chain couples TRBV19 to TRBJ1-4, with D perhaps matching TRBD1 (6 bases). V shed 3 bases and J shed 4 bases, with 12 bases lying between them. The CDR3 is 15 residues long. Germline assignment: CDR1 LNHDA and CDR2 SQIVND (reference sequence). The CDR3 spells CASSILRGSNEKLFF. The CDR3 DNA reads as TGTGCCAGTAGTATTTTAAGGGGGAGTAATGAAAAACTGTTTTTT. Based on the CDR3 plus reference TRBV19 and TRBJ1-4, the full variable domain is DGGITQSPKYLFRKEGQNVTLSCEQNLNHDAMYWYRQDPGQGLRLIYYSQIVNDFQKGDIAEGYSVSREKKESFPLTVTSAQKNPTAFYLCASSILRGSNEKLFFGSGTQLSVL.

This clone showed up just a few times. Other nucleotide sequences in the sample specify the same CDR3. The chain combines TRBV5-1 with TRBJ2-1; no firm D call. CDR3 length: 15 amino acids. Looked up from germline, CDR1 is SGHRS and CDR2 is YFSETQ. Deletions cut 4 bases from V and 0 bases from J, with 11 bases between. The CDR3, as DNA: TGCGCCAGCAGCCTTACTGAGAGCTCCTACAATGAGCAGTTCTTC. Amino acids: CASSLTESSYNEQFF. The variable domain in full, completed from reference TRBV5-1 and TRBJ2-1, reads KAGVTQTPRYLIKTRGQQVTLSCSPISGHRSVSWYQQTPGQGLQFLFEYFSETQRNKGNFPGRFSGRQFSNSRSEMNVSTLELGDSALYLCASSLTESSYNEQFFGPGTRLTVL.

The chain links TRBV19 to TRBJ1-2; D call uncertain. CDR1 LNHDA and CDR2 SQIVND come from the germline V gene (reference sequence). Trimming stripped 6 bases from V and 7 bases from J, with 12 bases between. The CDR3 spans 12 residues. This CDR3 is CASRVSSGGYTF. The DNA for the CDR3 is TGTGCCAGTAGGGTGAGTTCCGGTGGCTACACCTTC.

This rearrangement joins TRBV29-1 to TRBJ1-2; 9 nucleotides agree with TRBD1. Germline V lookup: CDR1 SQVTM, CDR2 ANQGSEA. This CDR3 has 15 residues. The ends lost 4 bases at V and 5 bases at J; junction bases unmatched: 11. CDR3 bases: TGCAGCGTTGTCGGGGACAGGGCCGGCTATTATGGCTACACCTTC. Its protein is CSVVGDRAGYYGYTF. Full variable domain (missing parts from reference TRBV29-1 and TRBJ1-2): SAVISQKPSRDICQRGTSLTIQCQVDSQVTMMFWYRQQPGQSLTLIATANQGSEATYESGFVIDKFPISRPNLTFSTLTVSNMSPEDSSIYLCSVVGDRAGYYGYTFGSGTRLTVV.

The rearrangement joins TRBV9 to TRBJ2-2; 9 positions agree with TRBD1. The CDR3 totals 17 residues. Germline CDR1 and CDR2: SGDLS and YYNGEE. V lost 3 bases and J lost 5; bases outside the gene matches: 11. CDR3 protein: CASSGDRTGAVTGELFF. The CDR3 bases are TGTGCCAGCAGCGGGGATAGGACAGGGGCGGTGACCGGGGAGCTGTTTTTT.

This clone was found a few times. The chain recombines TRBV4-3 with TRBJ1-6, with no clear D. Trimming removed 4 bases at V and 9 bases at J, with 16 bases between. CDR3 length: 15 amino acids. The germline CDR1 and CDR2 sequences are LGHNA and YSLEER. The CDR3 spells CASSPGWPAGSPLHF. The CDR3 DNA is TGCGCCAGCAGCCCGGGGTGGCCAGCGGGTTCACCCCTCCACTTT.

The rearrangement uses TRBV19 and TRBJ2-3; D gene ambiguous. Germline CDR1 is LNHDA and CDR2 is SQIVND (reference sequence). Deletions cut 5 bases from V and 4 bases from J, with 10 bases between. The CDR3 is made up of 13 amino acids. This CDR3 is CASSALGPDTQYF. The CDR3 DNA follows: TGTGCCAGTAGTGCCTTGGGCCCAGATACGCAGTATTTT.

The chain joins TRBV19 to TRBJ2-1; D may be TRBD1 (5 bases). The length of the CDR3 is 13 residues. Trimming took 3 bases from V and 6 from J, leaving 9 bases between them. Germline V CDR1 and CDR2: LNHDA, SQIVND (reference sequence). The CDR3 sequence: CASSIRDINEQFF. In DNA form, the CDR3 reads TGTGCCAGTAGTATCAGGGATATCAATGAGCAGTTCTTC.

The V gene is TRBV7-6, the J gene TRBJ2-1, with TRBD2 identical over 12 bases. Unmatched junction bases numbered 18, after V lost 5 bases and J lost 4 bases. The CDR3 is made up of 20 amino acids. Germline CDR1 and CDR2: SGHVS and FNYEAQ. The CDR3 protein is CASSEGDGLAGGPLYNEQFF. Here the CDR3 DNA reads TGTGCCAGCAGCGAGGGGGACGGCCTAGCGGGAGGGCCGCTATACAATGAGCAGTTCTTC. The whole variable domain, filled in from reference TRBV7-6 and TRBJ2-1, reads GAGVSQSPRYKVTKRGQDVALRCDPISGHVSLYWYRQALGQGPEFLTYFNYEAQQDKSGLPNDRFSAERPEGSISTLTIQRTEQRDSAMYRCASSEGDGLAGGPLYNEQFFGPGTRLTVL.

The gene calls are TRBV30 and TRBJ1-2, with TRBD1 matching 9 bases. The V segment lost 4 bases and the J segment 4 bases; nucleotides outside the gene matches: 7. The CDR3 is 14 amino acids. Germline assignment: CDR1 GTSNPN and CDR2 SVGIG (reference sequence). In nucleotides, the CDR3 is TGTGCCTGGAACCCGGGACAGGGAGTCTATGGCTACACCTTC. Translation gives CAWNPGQGVYGYTF.

V is TRBV13 and J is TRBJ2-7, with TRBD2 matching 8 bases. V lost 8 bases to trimming and J lost 3 bases; unmatched junction nucleotides: 6. Germline V gives CDR1 PRHDT, CDR2 FYEKMQ (reference sequence). This CDR3 contains 13 residues. This CDR3 is CASGHLAGYEQYF. The CDR3 region has the DNA TGTGCCAGCGGCCACCTAGCGGGCTACGAGCAGTACTTC.

This chain joins TRBV5-1 and TRBJ1-1, with unresolved D. The CDR3 totals 14 residues. Trimming left V 0 bases short and J 3 bases short, with 9 bases between. The germline V gene has CDR1 SGHRS and CDR2 YFSETQ. As DNA, the CDR3 is TGCGCCAGCAGCTTGGTCGCTGGAGACACTGAAGCTTTCTTT. Its protein product is CASSLVAGDTEAFF.

The chain is built from TRBV2 and TRBJ1-4; TRBD1 agrees at 8 bases. Germline assignment: CDR1 SNHLY and CDR2 FYNNEI. The CDR3 runs 15 residues. V dropped 8 bases and J dropped 2; count of bases not matched to a gene: 7. The CDR3 spells CASSGRQGTNEKLFF. The DNA for the CDR3 is TGTGCCAGCTCCGGACGACAGGGGACTAATGAAAAACTGTTTTTT.

This clone has just a few counts. The chain uses TRBV19 and TRBJ1-1, with D perhaps matching TRBD1 (5 bases). Germline V gives CDR1 LNHDA, CDR2 SQIVND (reference sequence). The V end was cut by 1 base, the J end by 0 bases, with 9 bases between. This CDR3 region has 15 residues. CDR3 residues: CASSIVGRMNTEAFF. The CDR3 bases are TGTGCCAGTAGTATAGTGGGGCGGATGAACACTGAAGCTTTCTTT.

This clone was observed a few times. This rearrangement joins TRBV6-5 to TRBJ1-1; perhaps TRBD1 as D (5 bases). Germline-derived CDR1 and CDR2 are MNHEY and SVGAGI. V was cut by 0 bases and J by 5 bases, with 13 bases left in between. The length of the CDR3 is 15 residues. The CDR3: CASSYSTGGRTEAFF. Here the CDR3 DNA reads TGTGCCAGCAGTTACTCGACGGGGGGGAGAACTGAAGCTTTCTTT.

V and J are TRBV29-1 and TRBJ2-1; D is perhaps TRBD1 (6 bases). Per germline, CDR1 SQVTM and CDR2 ANQGSEA. Between the trimmed V and J ends, which lost 6 bases and 4 bases, there was a span of 16 bases. There are 14 residues in the CDR3. Here the CDR3 DNA reads TGCAGCGTGGAGGTCAGGGGCGTTTACAATGAGCAGTTCTTC. Translated: CSVEVRGVYNEQFF.

Notes on this clone: Other DNA sequences in the sample encode the same CDR3. CDR3 coding DNA: TGTGCCAGCAGCTCTTCTAGCGGTTACAATGAGCAGTTCTTC. Protein product: CASSSSSGYNEQFF. This sequence joins TRBV7-2 and TRBJ2-1; 7 nucleotides agree with TRBD2. The CDR3 length is 14 residues. The ends lost 4 bases at V and 4 bases at J; junction bases unmatched: 4. Germline assignment: CDR1 SGHTA and CDR2 FQGNSA.